The next 16 T cell receptor beta chains were all read from a single sample in a study of circulating CD8 cells and anti-PD-1 response in melanoma. Using approximately 15 ng of total RNA, TCR libraries were made with the QIAseq Immune Repertoire TCR panel. Each CDR3 protein gets one entry after TCRdb re-called the reads with MiXCR. The profile shows about 680 distinct CDR3 sequences, over 9.5% of them singletons. Four subsets defined by PD-1 and/or TIGIT were sorted from live CD3+CD8+TCRalphabeta+ cells. The source was CD8+ T cells from PBMCs, collected at baseline or after one month of anti-PD-1 therapy (not recorded which). The receptors here all came from a human donor with melanoma.

By share, this clonotype ranks as medium-sized (0.01 to 0.1%). This rearrangement joins TRBV6-6 to TRBJ2-7; D gene ambiguous. CDR1 is MNHNY and CDR2 is SVGAGI in the germline V gene (reference sequence). V was trimmed by 2 bases and J by 6 bases, leaving 8 bases between them. The CDR3 consists of 12 residues. The CDR3 sequence: CASSYLHTEQYF. The DNA for the CDR3 is TGTGCCAGCAGTTACCTCCATACCGAGCAGTACTTC.

This clonotype has more than one count but fewer than ten. J is TRBJ1-1 and V is TRBV12-3 or TRBV12-4; D possibly corresponds to TRBD1 (5 bases). The CDR3 loop spans 14 amino acids. The V gene lost 5 bases and the J gene lost 3 bases, with 13 bases spanning the gap. CDR3 amino acids: CASSIPGLHTEAFF. In DNA form, the CDR3 reads TGTGCCAGCAGTATTCCGGGACTTCACACTGAAGCTTTCTTT.

The genes are TRBV19 and TRBJ1-5; 8 bases line up with TRBD1. V was pared by 8 bases and J by 1 base, with 1 base of the junction left unmatched. Germline V gene data show CDR1 as LNHDA and CDR2 as SQIVND (reference sequence). There are 13 residues in the CDR3. This CDR3 is CASDRGSNQPQHF. The CDR3 DNA reads TGTGCCAGTGACAGGGGAAGCAATCAGCCCCAGCATTTT.

By share of the sample, this clonotype is medium-sized. The CDR3 loop is CASSLTGAGGIKAYEQYF. The CDR3, as DNA: TGTGCCAGCAGTTTGACCGGTGCAGGGGGCATCAAAGCTTACGAGCAGTACTTC. The rearrangement uses TRBV27 and TRBJ2-7, with 8 bases fitting TRBD1. The CDR3 runs 18 residues. In germline, CDR1 is MNHEY, CDR2 SMNVEV (reference sequence). Unmatched junction bases numbered 17, after V lost 3 bases and J lost 4 bases.

By sample fraction, this clonotype is medium-sized. The CDR3 here is CASRPLTGNGYTF. The CDR3 nucleotides read TGTGCCAGCAGACCCTTGACAGGGAATGGCTACACCTTC. The chain recombines TRBV11-1 with TRBJ1-2; 7 bases are shared with TRBD1. After removal of 6 bases from V and 6 bases from J, the junction contained 7 bases not matched to a gene. In germline, CDR1 is SGHAT, CDR2 FQDESV (reference sequence). CDR3 length: 13 amino acids.

The gene calls are TRBV9 and TRBJ2-5; 8 bases align to TRBD2. V lost 4 bases and J lost 5; bases outside the gene matches: 7. CDR1 SGDLS and CDR2 YYNGEE come from the germline V gene. This CDR3 comprises 14 residues. The CDR3 DNA reads TGTGCCAGCAGCCCCTGGACTAGCACCGAGACCCAGTACTTC. Translating it yields CASSPWTSTETQYF.

Remarks on this clonotype: A much larger clone differs by one base, so this may be a read error. The chain is built from TRBV19 and TRBJ1-1; D not certain. Per germline, CDR1 LNHDA and CDR2 SQIVND (reference sequence). With 4 bases removed from V and 4 bases from J, the gap between germline ends came to 16 bases. The CDR3 has 15 amino acids. CDR3 bases: TGTGCCAGTAGTACGTCGTCAGGCAGCCTCACTGAAGCTTTCTTT. Translation: CASSTSSGSLTEAFF.

The rearrangement joins TRBV19 to TRBJ2-7; the D call may be TRBD1 or TRBD2 (7 bases each). Per germline, CDR1 LNHDA and CDR2 SQIVND (reference sequence). With 3 bases removed from V and 3 bases from J, the gap between germline ends came to 15 bases. The CDR3 covers 15 residues. This CDR3 reads CASSIAGGGVYEQYF. For the CDR3, the DNA is TGTGCCAGTAGTATCGCAGGGGGGGGAGTCTACGAGCAGTACTTC.

This clonotype rates as medium-sized. V is TRBV7-2 and J is TRBJ2-1; 7 bases align to TRBD2. The CDR3 runs 14 residues. V lost 1 base and J lost 6; bases outside the gene matches: 3. Germline V gene data show CDR1 as SGHTA and CDR2 as FQGNSA. CDR3 bases: TGTGCCAGCAGCTTAGTGGGAGGGACCAATGAGCAGTTCTTC. Translating gives CASSLVGGTNEQFF.

This clonotype was counted between two and nine times. The gene calls are TRBV24-1 and TRBJ2-1; 8 bases are a match to TRBD1. J gave up 6 bases and V 2 bases, and 8 bases lay outside the gene matches. Germline V gives CDR1 KGHDR, CDR2 SFDVKD. CDR3 length: 16 residues. For the CDR3, the DNA is TGTGCCACCAGTGATTCCGGGACAGGAGAAATCAATGAGCAGTTCTTC. Amino acids: CATSDSGTGEINEQFF.

In its sample, this clonotype is hyperexpanded (1% or more). The chain combines TRBV14 with TRBJ2-1, with D perhaps TRBD1 (6 bases). This CDR3 comprises 14 residues. V was trimmed by 4 bases and J by 1 base, leaving 8 bases between them. Germline assignment: CDR1 SGHDN and CDR2 FVKESK. The CDR3 region has the DNA TGTGCCAGCAGCCGACAGGTTTCCTACAATGAGCAGTTCTTC. Its translation: CASSRQVSYNEQFF.

This clonotype is large. The CDR3 sequence: CASSERGALVHEQYF. The DNA of the CDR3 is TGTGCCAGCAGTGAGCGGGGGGCCCTGGTGCACGAGCAGTACTTC. The chain uses TRBV2 and TRBJ2-7; 8 bases line up with TRBD2. This CDR3 is 15 amino acids long. Germline trimming cut 3 bases from V and 5 bases from J; bases unmatched to any gene: 9. Germline CDR1 SNHLY, CDR2 FYNNEI. Together with reference TRBV2 and TRBJ2-7, the CDR3 gives the full variable domain: EPEVTQTPSHQVTQMGQEVILRCVPISNHLYFYWYRQILGQKVEFLVSFYNNEISEKSEIFDDQFSVERPDGSNFTLKIRSTKLEDSAMYFCASSERGALVHEQYFGPGTRLTVT.

This clonotype is classed as large. The rearrangement uses TRBV5-5 and TRBJ1-5, with 8 bases matching TRBD1. The CDR3 is 16 residues long. Per the germline V gene, CDR1 is SGHKS and CDR2 is YYEKEE (reference sequence). With 0 bases clipped from V and 6 bases from J, the junction kept 8 bases outside the gene matches. CDR3 region: CASSLDLGTGGQPQHF. CDR3 DNA sequence: TGTGCCAGCAGCTTGGATCTCGGGACAGGCGGTCAGCCCCAGCATTTT.

CDR3 DNA: TGTGCCAGCAGCAAGGCATGGGGGGATTACGAGCAGTACTTC. The encoded protein is CASSKAWGDYEQYF. The gene calls are TRBV12-3 or TRBV12-4 and TRBJ2-7; D is possibly TRBD2 (6 bases). The CDR3 spans 14 residues. Trimming took 6 bases from V and 4 from J, leaving 16 bases between them.

The V gene is TRBV19, the J gene TRBJ1-5, with a weak D call TRBD1 (5 bases). This CDR3 contains 13 residues. The germline V gene has CDR1 LNHDA and CDR2 SQIVND (reference sequence). The ends were cut back, 3 bases at V and 6 bases at J, with 9 bases in the middle. In DNA, the CDR3 is TGTGCCAGTAGTATCCAGGGTGTTCAGCCCCAGCATTTT. Translated: CASSIQGVQPQHF.

This chain joins TRBV6-5 and TRBJ2-5; D ambiguous. V was pared by 5 bases and J by 5 bases, with 18 bases between. Germline lookup yields CDR1 MNHEY and CDR2 SVGAGI. This CDR3 contains 15 residues. The chain's CDR3 is CASSTSGRARETQYF. For the CDR3, the DNA is TGTGCCAGCAGTACCTCCGGCCGGGCGCGGGAGACCCAGTACTTC.